This paragraph covers one T cell receptor (beta chain) sequence. This clonotype was detected many times. There is no known antigen for this receptor. No much larger clone is present one base from it, and per-base qualities are unavailable. V is pruned by 5 bases and J by 2 bases, leaving 3 bases of the junction without a gene match. There are 14 amino acids in the CDR3, from cysteine to phenylalanine inclusive. The CDR3 DNA has 42 bases and is translated from base 1. The germline V gene (reference sequence) sets CDR1 to LGHDT and CDR2 to YNNKEL. The TCR beta CDR3 regions were amplified from the RNA transcripts. For the first round of RT-PCR on the TCR CDR3, the HTBI primer set was used together with the Qiagen OneStep RT-PCR kit. Libraries were constructed in a second round of multiplex PCR, after which size selection and purification were carried out. Sequencing of the libraries was done on an Illumina HiSeq2000 using paired-end 100 bp reads. The source study handled its data this way. SOAPnuke was used to process the raw data, removing reads that contained adapters or uncalled bases, had a mean Phred below 15, or lacked an exact match to the constant primer or identifier. High-quality paired reads were merged with COPE v1.2.5, and unique nucleotide sequences were defined as clonotypes. MiTCR v1.1 was used to align the clonotypes against IMGT TRBV, TRBD and TRBJ reference segments. The analysis included only V-J combinations with a frequency above 0.0001, which together covered around 99% of the repertoires. The TCS score was defined as the ratio of F50 (clonal expansion) to E x V (chaos), calculated using BLOSUM62-based TCRdist between CDR3 peptides within each V-J. Welch's t-statistics and random forest reduced around 510 V-J features to fewer than 15, which were used in a naive Bayes classifier (R e1071). Clones were called with MiXCR by TCRdb after fastp trimmed the public reads at Q25, and only in-frame beta chains were retained. Rows with one shared CDR3 protein collapse into an entry with the most common genes and DNA. V and J calls and clone size were set by TCRdb, not the authors. This sample has 300,000 to 450,000 distinct CDR3 sequences in its table, and approximately 13% of those were observed once. Roughly 11% of the sample goes to the ten largest clones.

Graves' hyperthyroidism was defined as stable when no progression to ophthalmopathy occurred over 18 months of follow-up. Hyperthyroidism patients were newly diagnosed, with disease duration under 2 months, and aged 18 to 65 years. The study excluded patients with uncontrolled infections, other autoimmune diseases, pregnancy or lactation. Diagnoses were based on clinical symptoms, serum thyroxine and TRAb, thyroid ultrasound and orbital computed tomography. PBMCs were isolated from 8 to 10 ml of fresh peripheral blood by Ficoll-Paque density gradient centrifugation. Total RNA was extracted with Trizol reagent, and quality was checked on an Agilent 2100 Bioanalyzer. This sample stems from a study of T cells in Graves' hyperthyroidism and ophthalmopathy (dated by TCRdb to the late 2010s). Regarding the complete study: Peripheral blood samples were taken at initial diagnosis, before any treatment was given. To identify distinguishing TCR V-J signatures, a discovery cohort of around 100 patients was used, comprising 40 to 45 with Graves' ophthalmopathy and some 60 with stable Graves' hyperthyroidism. An independent validation cohort of 18 to 20 hyperthyroidism patients and approximately 15 patients who later progressed to ophthalmopathy tested prospective prediction of ophthalmopathy. The roughly 99 discovery patients were divided at random into training and test sets in a 7:3 ratio. In several Graves' hyperthyroidism patients, the study also compared T-cell repertoires from thyroid tissue with T-cell repertoires from blood. After blood sampling, hyperthyroidism patients were treated with methimazole at a starting dose of 30 mg daily, and ophthalmopathy patients were treated with high-dose intravenous methylprednisolone. According to the paper, TCR Vbeta CDR3 sequencing was carried out on about 140 peripheral blood samples, which came from fewer than 50 ophthalmopathy, around 74 hyperthyroidism and around 17 progressor patients. What the authors observed across the whole study: Most expanded thyroid clonotypes (frequency above 0.001) were also detected in blood, suggesting blood repertoires may reflect thyroid immune responses. Sample size was not statistically predetermined, and blinding of investigators to group allocation was not performed. In validation, the model predicted progression to ophthalmopathy with roughly 70% sensitivity and around 72% specificity, a median of around 6.6 months before onset. A 13 V-J signature model separated ophthalmopathy from stable hyperthyroidism, with 87.88% sensitivity and around 84% specificity in cross-validation and 80%/75% in testing.

The source material was blood. The sequence joins TRBV3-1 to TRBJ2-5; TRBD1 matches 9 bases in the middle. The sequence came from a woman aged 60-75 years with Graves' hyperthyroidism. Read as DNA, the sequence is TGTGCCAGCAGCGGGGACAGGGAACAAGAGACCCAGTACTTC. Its product reads: CASSGDREQETQYF.